Many counts were recorded for the clone carrying this T cell receptor (beta chain). As yet, its antigen is unknown. The sample belongs to a study of T-cell reconstitution after alpha-beta-depleted transplantation in children. Unique molecular identifiers tagged the TCRbeta library. TCRdb ran MiXCR on the PCR reads and lists one entry per CDR3 protein. Among 600,000 or so distinct CDR3 sequences listed, under 25% were seen once. V lost 3 bases to trimming and J lost 5 bases, with 10 bases between them. The CDR3 is made up of 12 amino acids. CDR1 is DFQATT and CDR2 is SNEGSKA in the germline V gene (reference sequence). General study points: It was reported that alpha-beta T cells came from several hundred expanded graft clones (about two months after transplant).

The chain has TRBV20-1 and TRBJ2-5; no firm D call. The TCR comes from a boy in the first two years of life who had a stem cell transplant for acute myeloid leukemia, so the T cells may come from the graft donor. Sample: PBMCs, mostly from graft donor cells, taken 360 days after TCRalphabeta/CD19-depleted stem cell transplant. The chain's CDR3 is CSASAGLETQYF. CDR3 nucleotide sequence: TGCAGTGCTAGTGCTGGGCTTGAGACCCAGTACTTC.